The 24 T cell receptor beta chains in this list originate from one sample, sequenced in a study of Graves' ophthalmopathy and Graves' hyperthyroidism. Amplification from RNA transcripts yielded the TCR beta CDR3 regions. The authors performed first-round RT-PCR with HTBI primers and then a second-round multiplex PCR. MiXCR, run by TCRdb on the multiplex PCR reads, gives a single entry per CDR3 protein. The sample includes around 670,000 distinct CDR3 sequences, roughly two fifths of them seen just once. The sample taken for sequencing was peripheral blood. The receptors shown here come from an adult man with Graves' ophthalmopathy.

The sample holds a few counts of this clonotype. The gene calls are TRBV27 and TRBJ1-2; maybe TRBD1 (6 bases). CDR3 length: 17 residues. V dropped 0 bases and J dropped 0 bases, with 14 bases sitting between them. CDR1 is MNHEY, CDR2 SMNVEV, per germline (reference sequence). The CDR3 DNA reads TGTGCCAGCAGTTTATCGATCCAGGGACAAGCTAACTATGGCTACACCTTC. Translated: CASSLSIQGQANYGYTF.

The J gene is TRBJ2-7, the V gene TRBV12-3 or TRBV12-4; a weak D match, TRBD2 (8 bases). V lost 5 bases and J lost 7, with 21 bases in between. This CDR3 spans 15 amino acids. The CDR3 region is CASSPLTGTSLEQYF. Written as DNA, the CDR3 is TGTGCCAGCAGTCCATTGACAGGGACTAGTCTTGAGCAGTACTTC.

This CDR3 is CASSAQGLANYGYTF. Written as DNA, the CDR3 is TGTGCCAGCAGCGCCCAGGGGTTGGCTAACTATGGCTACACCTTC. The chain uses TRBV12-3 or TRBV12-4 and TRBJ1-2; D might be TRBD1 (6 bases). Trimming took 6 bases from V and 0 from J, leaving 14 bases between them. CDR3 size: 15 residues.

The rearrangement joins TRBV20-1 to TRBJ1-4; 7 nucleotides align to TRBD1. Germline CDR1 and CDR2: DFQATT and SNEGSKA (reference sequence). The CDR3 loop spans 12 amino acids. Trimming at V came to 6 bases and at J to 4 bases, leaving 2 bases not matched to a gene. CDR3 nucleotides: TGCAGTGCCCGGGACAGTAATGAAAAACTGTTTTTT. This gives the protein CSARDSNEKLFF.

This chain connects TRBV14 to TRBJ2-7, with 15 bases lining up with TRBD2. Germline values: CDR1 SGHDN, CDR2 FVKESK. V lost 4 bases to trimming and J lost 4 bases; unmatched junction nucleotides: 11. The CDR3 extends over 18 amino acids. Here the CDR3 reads CASSPSGTSGRTIYEQYF. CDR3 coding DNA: TGTGCCAGCAGCCCTTCCGGGACTAGCGGGAGGACTATTTACGAGCAGTACTTC.

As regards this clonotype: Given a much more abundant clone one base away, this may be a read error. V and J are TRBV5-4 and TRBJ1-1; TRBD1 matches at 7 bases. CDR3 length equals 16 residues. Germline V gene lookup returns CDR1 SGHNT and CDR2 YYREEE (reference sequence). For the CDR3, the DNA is TGTGCCAGCAGCTTGGGAGGGGGCGCGATGAACACTGAAGCTATCTTT. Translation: CASSLGGGAMNTEAIF.

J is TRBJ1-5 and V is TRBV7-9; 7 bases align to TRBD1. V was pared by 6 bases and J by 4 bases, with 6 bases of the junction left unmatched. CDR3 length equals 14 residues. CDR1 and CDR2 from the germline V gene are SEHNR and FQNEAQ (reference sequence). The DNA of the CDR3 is TGTGCCAGCAGAATAGACAGGGTGAATCAGCCCCAGCATTTT. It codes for CASRIDRVNQPQHF.

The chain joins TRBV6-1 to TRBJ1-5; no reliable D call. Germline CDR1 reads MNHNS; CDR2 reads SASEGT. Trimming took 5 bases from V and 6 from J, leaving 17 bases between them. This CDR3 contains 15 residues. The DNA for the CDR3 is TGTGCCAGCAGTCCCACCGCTGTCTTAGGTCAGCCCCAGCATTTT. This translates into CASSPTAVLGQPQHF.

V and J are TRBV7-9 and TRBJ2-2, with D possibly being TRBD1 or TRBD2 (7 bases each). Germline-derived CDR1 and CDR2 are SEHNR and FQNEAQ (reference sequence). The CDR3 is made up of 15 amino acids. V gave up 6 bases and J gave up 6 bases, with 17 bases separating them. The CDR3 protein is CASSLGGGEAGELFF. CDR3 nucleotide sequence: TGTGCCAGCAGTTTGGGAGGGGGCGAGGCCGGGGAGCTGTTTTTT.

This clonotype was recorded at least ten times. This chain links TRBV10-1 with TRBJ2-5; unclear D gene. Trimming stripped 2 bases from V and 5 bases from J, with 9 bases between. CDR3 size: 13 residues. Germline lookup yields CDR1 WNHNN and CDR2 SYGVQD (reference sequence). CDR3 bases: TGCGCCAGCAGTGAGACCCCACGGGAGACCCAGTACTTC. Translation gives CASSETPRETQYF.

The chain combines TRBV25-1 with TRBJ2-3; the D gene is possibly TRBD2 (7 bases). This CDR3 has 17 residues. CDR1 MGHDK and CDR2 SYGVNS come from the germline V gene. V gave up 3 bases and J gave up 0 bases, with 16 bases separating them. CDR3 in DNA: TGTGCCAGCAGTGATGTTGGGGGGGCACCTAGCACAGATACGCAGTATTTT. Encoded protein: CASSDVGGAPSTDTQYF.

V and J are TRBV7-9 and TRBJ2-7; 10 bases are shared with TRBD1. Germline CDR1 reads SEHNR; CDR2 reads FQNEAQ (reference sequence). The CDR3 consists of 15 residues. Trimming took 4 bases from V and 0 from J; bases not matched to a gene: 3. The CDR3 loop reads CASSSGQGDSYEQYF. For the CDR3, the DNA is TGTGCCAGCAGCTCCGGACAGGGGGACTCCTACGAGCAGTACTTC.

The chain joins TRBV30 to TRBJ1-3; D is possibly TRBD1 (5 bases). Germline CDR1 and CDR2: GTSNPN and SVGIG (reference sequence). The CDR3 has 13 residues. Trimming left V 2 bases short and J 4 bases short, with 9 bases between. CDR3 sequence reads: CAWSFDRGNTIYF. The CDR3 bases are TGTGCCTGGAGTTTCGACAGAGGAAACACCATATATTTT.

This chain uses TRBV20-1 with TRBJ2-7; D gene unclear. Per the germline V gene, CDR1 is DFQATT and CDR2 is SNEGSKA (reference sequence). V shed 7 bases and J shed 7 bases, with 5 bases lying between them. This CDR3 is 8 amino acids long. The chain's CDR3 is CSGSEQYF. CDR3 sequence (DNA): TGCAGTGGAAGTGAGCAGTACTTC.

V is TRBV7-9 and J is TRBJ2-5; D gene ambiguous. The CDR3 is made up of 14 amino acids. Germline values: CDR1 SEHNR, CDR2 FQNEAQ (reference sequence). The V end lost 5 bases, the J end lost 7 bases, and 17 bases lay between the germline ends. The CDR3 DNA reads TGTGCCAGCAGCACCTCACCTGGGGTAGCGACCCAGTACTTC. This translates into CASSTSPGVATQYF.

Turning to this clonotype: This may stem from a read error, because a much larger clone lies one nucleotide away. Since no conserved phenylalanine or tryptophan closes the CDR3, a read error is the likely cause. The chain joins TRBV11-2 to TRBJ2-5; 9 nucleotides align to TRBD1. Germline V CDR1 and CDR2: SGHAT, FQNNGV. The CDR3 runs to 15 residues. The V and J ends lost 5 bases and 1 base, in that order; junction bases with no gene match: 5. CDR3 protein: CASSPPDRGQETQYL. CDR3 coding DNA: TGTGCCAGCAGCCCGCCGGACAGGGGCCAAGAGACCCAGTACCTC.

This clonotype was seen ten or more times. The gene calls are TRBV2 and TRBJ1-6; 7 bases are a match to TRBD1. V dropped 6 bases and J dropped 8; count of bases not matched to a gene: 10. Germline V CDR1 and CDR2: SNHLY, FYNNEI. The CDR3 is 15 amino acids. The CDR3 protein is CASSTQGTVDSPLHF. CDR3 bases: TGTGCCAGCAGCACGCAGGGGACAGTTGATTCACCCCTCCACTTT. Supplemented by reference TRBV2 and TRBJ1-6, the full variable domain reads EPEVTQTPSHQVTQMGQEVILRCVPISNHLYFYWYRQILGQKVEFLVSFYNNEISEKSEIFDDQFSVERPDGSNFTLKIRSTKLEDSAMYFCASSTQGTVDSPLHFGNGTRLTVT.

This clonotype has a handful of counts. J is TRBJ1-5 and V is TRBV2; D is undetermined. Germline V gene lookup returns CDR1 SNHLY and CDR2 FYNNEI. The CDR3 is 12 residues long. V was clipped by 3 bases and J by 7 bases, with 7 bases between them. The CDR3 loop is CASSEGSQPQHF. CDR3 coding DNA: TGTGCCAGCAGTGAGGGTTCCCAGCCCCAGCATTTT. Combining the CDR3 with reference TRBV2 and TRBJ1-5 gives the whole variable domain EPEVTQTPSHQVTQMGQEVILRCVPISNHLYFYWYRQILGQKVEFLVSFYNNEISEKSEIFDDQFSVERPDGSNFTLKIRSTKLEDSAMYFCASSEGSQPQHFGDGTRLSIL.

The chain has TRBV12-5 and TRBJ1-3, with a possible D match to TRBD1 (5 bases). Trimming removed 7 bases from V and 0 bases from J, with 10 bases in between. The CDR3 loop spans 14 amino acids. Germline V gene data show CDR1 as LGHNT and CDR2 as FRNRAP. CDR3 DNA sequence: TGTGCTAGTGCCCAAGGGGTCTCTGGAAACACCATATATTTT. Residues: CASAQGVSGNTIYF.

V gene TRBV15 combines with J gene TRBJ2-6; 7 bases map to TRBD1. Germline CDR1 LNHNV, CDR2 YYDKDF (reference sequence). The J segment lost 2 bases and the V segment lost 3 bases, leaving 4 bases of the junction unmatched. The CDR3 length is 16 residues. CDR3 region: CATSSVDRAGANVLTF. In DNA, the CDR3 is TGTGCCACCAGCAGTGTAGACAGGGCTGGGGCCAACGTCCTGACTTTC.

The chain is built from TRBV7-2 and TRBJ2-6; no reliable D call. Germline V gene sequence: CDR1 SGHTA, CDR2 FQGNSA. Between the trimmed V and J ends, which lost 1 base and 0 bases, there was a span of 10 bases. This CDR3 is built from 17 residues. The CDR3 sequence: CASSLDLRYSGANVLTF. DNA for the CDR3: TGTGCCAGCAGCTTAGACCTGAGGTACTCTGGGGCCAACGTCCTGACTTTC.

CDR3 nucleotides: TGTGCCAGCAGGCGACAGGAAAACTCTGGAAACACCATATATTTT. Residues: CASRRQENSGNTIYF. The chain uses TRBV2 and TRBJ1-3; a possible D gene is TRBD1 (6 bases). Trimming cost V 6 bases and J 0 bases, with 12 bases left between them. The CDR3 contains 15 residues. CDR1 SNHLY and CDR2 FYNNEI come from the germline V gene.

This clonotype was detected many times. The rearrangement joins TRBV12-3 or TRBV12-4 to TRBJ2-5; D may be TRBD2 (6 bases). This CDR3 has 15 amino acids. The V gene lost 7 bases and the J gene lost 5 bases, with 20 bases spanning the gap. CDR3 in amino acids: CASKPDGTPAETQYF. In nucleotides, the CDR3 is TGTGCCAGCAAACCGGACGGGACTCCCGCGGAGACCCAGTACTTC.

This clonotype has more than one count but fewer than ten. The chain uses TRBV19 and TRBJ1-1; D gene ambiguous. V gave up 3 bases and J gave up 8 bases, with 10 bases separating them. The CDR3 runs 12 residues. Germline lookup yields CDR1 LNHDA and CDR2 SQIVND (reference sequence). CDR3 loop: CASSMRAGEAFF. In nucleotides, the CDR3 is TGTGCCAGTAGTATGAGGGCGGGCGAAGCTTTCTTT. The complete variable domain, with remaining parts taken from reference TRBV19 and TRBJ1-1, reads DGGITQSPKYLFRKEGQNVTLSCEQNLNHDAMYWYRQDPGQGLRLIYYSQIVNDFQKGDIAEGYSVSREKKESFPLTVTSAQKNPTAFYLCASSMRAGEAFFGQGTRLTVV.